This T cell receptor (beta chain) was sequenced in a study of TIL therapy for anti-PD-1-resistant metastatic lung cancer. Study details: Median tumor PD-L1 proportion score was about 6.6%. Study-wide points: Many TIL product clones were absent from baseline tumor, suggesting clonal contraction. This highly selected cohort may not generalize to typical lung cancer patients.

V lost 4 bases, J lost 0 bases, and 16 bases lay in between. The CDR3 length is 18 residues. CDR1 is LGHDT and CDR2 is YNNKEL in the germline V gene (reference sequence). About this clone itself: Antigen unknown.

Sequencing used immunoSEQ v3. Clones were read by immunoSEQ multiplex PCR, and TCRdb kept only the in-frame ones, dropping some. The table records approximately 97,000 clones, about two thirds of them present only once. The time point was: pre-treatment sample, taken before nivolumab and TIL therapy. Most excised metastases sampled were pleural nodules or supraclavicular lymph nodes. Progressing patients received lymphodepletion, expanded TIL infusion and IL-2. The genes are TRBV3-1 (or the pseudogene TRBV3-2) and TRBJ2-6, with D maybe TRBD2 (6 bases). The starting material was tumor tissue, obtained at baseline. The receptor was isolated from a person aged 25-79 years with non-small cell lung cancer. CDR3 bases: TGTGCCAGCAGCCCCGGGGGTCCCCTCAGCTCTGGGGCCAACGTCCTGACTTTC. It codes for CASSPGGPLSSGANVLTF.